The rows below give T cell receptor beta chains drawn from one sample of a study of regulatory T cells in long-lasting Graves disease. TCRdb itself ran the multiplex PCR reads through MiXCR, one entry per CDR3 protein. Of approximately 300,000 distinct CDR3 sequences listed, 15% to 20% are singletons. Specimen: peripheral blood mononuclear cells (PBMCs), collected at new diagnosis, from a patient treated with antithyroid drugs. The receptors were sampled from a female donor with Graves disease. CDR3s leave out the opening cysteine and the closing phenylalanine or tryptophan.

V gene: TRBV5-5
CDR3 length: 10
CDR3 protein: ASSWAGPEQF

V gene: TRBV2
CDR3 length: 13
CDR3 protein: ASLGQSFNTGELF

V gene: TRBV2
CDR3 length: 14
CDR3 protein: ASTPGQGTNTGELF

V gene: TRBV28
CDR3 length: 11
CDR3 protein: ASSLLVGNTIY

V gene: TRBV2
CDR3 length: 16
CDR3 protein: ASSEGAGAGSGANVLT

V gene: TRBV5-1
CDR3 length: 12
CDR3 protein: ASSFGDDQSKQF

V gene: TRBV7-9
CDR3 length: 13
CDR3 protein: ASSVRRGFTDTQY

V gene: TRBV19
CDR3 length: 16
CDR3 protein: ASSSVVRPRPSMGGYT

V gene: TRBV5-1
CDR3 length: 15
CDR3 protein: ASSVGGQGATADTQY

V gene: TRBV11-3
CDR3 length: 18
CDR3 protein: ASSRRAGTVLSRTGETQY

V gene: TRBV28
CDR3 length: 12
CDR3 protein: ATSPGTAPYEQY

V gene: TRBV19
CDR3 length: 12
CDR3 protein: ASSDRRKSYEQY

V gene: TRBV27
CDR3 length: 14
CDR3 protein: ASPGWRMQSNYGYT

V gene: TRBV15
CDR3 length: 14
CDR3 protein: ATSGLSRGLQETQY

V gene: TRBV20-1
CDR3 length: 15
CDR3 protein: SAREDSGRALRDEQY

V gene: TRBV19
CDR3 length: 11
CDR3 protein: ASSSYFTDTQY

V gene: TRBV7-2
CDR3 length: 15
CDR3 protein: ASSFIGLAGLTDTQY

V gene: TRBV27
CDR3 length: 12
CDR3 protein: ASSPRTASYGYT

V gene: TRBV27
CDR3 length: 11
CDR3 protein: ASSLSIGDEQY

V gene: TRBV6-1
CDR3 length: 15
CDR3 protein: ASRATGGEVFSDIQY

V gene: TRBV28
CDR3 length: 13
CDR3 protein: ASSLFSDLRQPQH

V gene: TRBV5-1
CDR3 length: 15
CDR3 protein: ASSSHRGTTGGTEAF

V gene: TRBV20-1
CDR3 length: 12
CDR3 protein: SARNSGSGNTIY

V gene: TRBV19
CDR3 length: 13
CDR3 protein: ASTPTVSSYNEQF

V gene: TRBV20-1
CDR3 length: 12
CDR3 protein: SARPQAGANVLT

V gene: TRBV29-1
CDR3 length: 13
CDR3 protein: SVEDTGQGGNEQF

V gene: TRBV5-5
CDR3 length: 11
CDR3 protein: ASRYDRGYEQF

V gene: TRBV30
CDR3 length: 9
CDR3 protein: ASSGPYGYT

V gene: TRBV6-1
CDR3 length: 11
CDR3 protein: ASRPRQPNGYT

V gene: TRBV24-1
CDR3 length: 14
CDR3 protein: ATSEPAGGRYNEQF

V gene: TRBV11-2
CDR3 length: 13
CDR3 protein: ASSSPGQGFTEAF

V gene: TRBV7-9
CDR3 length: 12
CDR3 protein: ASSKSGWDYGYT

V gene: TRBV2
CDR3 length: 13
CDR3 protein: ASSDRVAYNSPLH

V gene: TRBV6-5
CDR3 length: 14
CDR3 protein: ASSYLETSGRLKQF

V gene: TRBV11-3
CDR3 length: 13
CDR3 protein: ASSLSTGTSETQY